Only a few counts were recorded for the clone carrying this T cell receptor (beta chain). The sample comes from a study of blood T cell repertoires in COVID-19. In the study overall: The United States, Italy and Spain supplied acute and convalescent COVID-19 samples. The cDNA or gDNA used as material had been derived from T cells, B-cell-depleted T cells, or PBMCs.

The CDR3 contains 13 residues. Germline CDR1 is LNHDA and CDR2 is SQIVND (reference sequence). The ends were cut back, 1 base at V and 4 bases at J, with 5 bases in the middle. Original data processing: By means of reference gene primer amplification, nucleated cell counts were estimated. The data were produced by immunoSEQ multiplex PCR, yet TCRdb's version contains in-frame clones alone and is incomplete. For V, J and clone size, that table is used; D and trimming come from the DNA. The sample has approximately 60,000 clones, 81% seen once; the top ten hold 15%. This sequence originates from a man older than 75 with acute or convalescent COVID-19. This rearrangement joins TRBV19 to TRBJ2-4, with unresolved D. Material: peripheral blood. This CDR3 is CASSIGRKNIQYF. DNA of the CDR3: TGTGCCAGTAGTATAGGCAGGAAAAACATTCAGTACTTC.